A selection of T cell receptor beta chains follows, all from one sample in a study of T-cell memory formation after mild COVID-19. One entry per CDR3 protein, called by TCRdb with MiXCR from the 5' RACE reads. Here the sample spans approximately 300,000 distinct CDR3 sequences, roughly 15% being singletons. The sequenced sample was PBMCs or a T cell subset sorted from them (not recorded which). The receptors were sampled from a man between 18 and 29 years old who had mild COVID-19 (a few samples of this study predate the infection). Cell type and time point are not known. Each CDR3 is given with its conserved first and last residue. The order of the fields is clone size, D gene, V gene, J gene, CDR3 protein, CDR3 DNA. A D gene is named only where the DNA matches it firmly. Clone size is shown for a subset of rows, as once, few, many or a class of expanded clone.

-,TRBD2,TRBV24-1,TRBJ2-3,CATSGETSGLTDTQYF,TGTGCCACCAGTGGAGAGACTAGCGGGCTCACAGATACGCAGTATTTT
few,TRBD1,TRBV6-6,TRBJ2-7,CASSGTGDSYEQYF,TGTGCCAGCAGTGGGACAGGTGACTCCTACGAGCAGTACTTC
-,TRBD1,TRBV2,TRBJ1-5,CASSGKPTGNQPQHF,TGTGCCAGCAGCGGCAAACCGACAGGGAATCAGCCCCAGCATTTT
-,-,TRBV7-8,TRBJ2-3,CASSFLLDPDTQYF,TGTGCCAGCAGCTTTCTCCTTGACCCAGATACGCAGTATTTT
many,-,TRBV5-1,TRBJ2-2,CASSLVQGSGELFF,TGCGCCAGCAGCTTGGTTCAGGGATCCGGGGAGCTGTTTTTT
many,-,TRBV6-2/TRBV6-3,TRBJ1-5,CASSTNYRDSRGSNQPQHF,TGTGCCAGCAGTACAAACTACCGGGACTCACGGGGGAGCAATCAGCCCCAGCATTTT
few,TRBD1,TRBV7-8,TRBJ2-7,CASSTGVGEQYF,TGTGCCAGCAGCACAGGGGTCGGGGAGCAGTACTTC
few,-,TRBV5-1,TRBJ2-3,CASSLGVRVTDTQYF,TGCGCCAGCAGCTTGGGTGTCCGAGTAACAGATACGCAGTATTTT
-,TRBD2,TRBV7-2,TRBJ2-1,CASSPSGLAGNEQFF,TGTGCCAGCAGCCCCTCGGGACTAGCGGGTAATGAGCAGTTCTTC
-,TRBD2,TRBV2,TRBJ2-7,CASGTSVRSEQYF,TGTGCCAGCGGGACTAGCGTCAGGAGCGAGCAGTACTTC
many,-,TRBV9,TRBJ2-2,CASSVEGTGELFF,TGTGCCAGCAGCGTAGAAGGAACCGGGGAGCTGTTTTTT
-,-,TRBV12-3/TRBV12-4,TRBJ1-3,CASTYSTGNTIYF,TGTGCCAGCACATATAGCACTGGAAACACCATATATTTT
-,-,TRBV2,TRBJ2-5,CASWGIGQETQYF,TGTGCCAGCTGGGGGATCGGGCAAGAGACCCAGTACTTC
-,TRBD1,TRBV4-3,TRBJ1-4,CASRTGTGYDEKLFF,TGCGCCAGCAGAACCGGGACAGGGTATGATGAAAAACTGTTTTTT
many,-,TRBV7-9,TRBJ2-3,CASSPRDSDADTQYF,TGTGCCAGCAGCCCCCGGGACTCGGACGCAGATACGCAGTATTTT
-,-,TRBV4-3,TRBJ1-3,CASSQVSPGGSDAGNTIYF,TGCGCCAGCAGCCAAGTCTCCCCGGGGGGGAGCGATGCTGGAAACACCATATATTTT
few,-,TRBV11-1,TRBJ1-2,CASSPDTAYGYTF,TGTGCCAGCAGCCCGGACACGGCCTATGGCTACACCTTC
-,-,TRBV6-2/TRBV6-3,TRBJ1-5,CASRDRRGEPQHF,TGTGCCAGCAGAGACAGGAGGGGAGAGCCCCAGCATTTT
few,TRBD1,TRBV7-9,TRBJ1-1,CASSSSRDRYTEAFF,TGTGCCAGCAGCTCGTCCCGGGACAGGTACACTGAAGCTTTCTTT
-,-,TRBV5-1,TRBJ1-1,CASSVDAEVIAFF,TGCGCCAGCAGCGTGGACGCGGAGGTTATAGCTTTCTTT
few,-,TRBV12-3/TRBV12-4,TRBJ2-7,CASSLRGHEQYF,TGTGCCAGCAGTTTACGGGGCCACGAGCAGTACTTC
-,-,TRBV4-3,TRBJ2-5,CASSQGSGRPGIQETQYF,TGCGCCAGCAGCCAAGGATCGGGACGCCCAGGGATCCAAGAGACCCAGTACTTC
many,-,TRBV28,TRBJ2-3,CASSRDGTDTQYF,TGTGCCAGCAGCAGGGATGGCACAGATACGCAGTATTTT
-,-,TRBV25-1,TRBJ1-2,CASSEVGGRANYGYTF,TGTGCCAGCAGTGAAGTGGGGGGACGAGCTAACTATGGCTACACCTTC
-,TRBD1,TRBV10-3,TRBJ2-2,CAISEDRGLPGELFF,TGTGCCATCAGTGAGGACAGGGGGCTCCCCGGGGAGCTGTTTTTT
-,TRBD1,TRBV6-5,TRBJ2-7,CASSYYSGTGGYEQYF,TGTGCCAGCAGTTACTATTCGGGGACAGGGGGCTACGAGCAGTACTTC
-,TRBD1,TRBV2,TRBJ1-4,CASTRQGATNEKLFF,TGTGCCAGCACCAGACAGGGTGCAACTAATGAAAAACTGTTTTTT
-,TRBD1,TRBV7-9,TRBJ2-5,CASSTGQPAQYF,TGTGCCAGCAGCACGGGACAGCCGGCCCAGTACTTC
few,-,TRBV5-1,TRBJ1-1,CASSSVGKLNTEAFF,TGCGCCAGCAGCTCCGTCGGGAAGCTGAACACTGAAGCTTTCTTT
-,-,TRBV10-1,TRBJ2-5,CASSDPGSAETQYF,TGCGCCAGCAGTGATCCCGGGTCTGCGGAGACCCAGTACTTC
-,TRBD1,TRBV12-3/TRBV12-4,TRBJ1-5,CASRGQTNQPQHF,TGTGCCAGCAGGGGACAGACAAATCAGCCCCAGCATTTT
-,TRBD2,TRBV29-1,TRBJ2-1,CSARTSGGPNNEQFF,TGCAGCGCTAGGACTAGCGGGGGCCCGAACAATGAGCAGTTCTTC
-,-,TRBV9,TRBJ2-3,CASAFSGFGTDTQYF,TGTGCCAGCGCTTTCTCAGGGTTCGGCACAGATACGCAGTATTTT
-,-,TRBV3-1,TRBJ1-1,CASSQESLSSEAFF,TGTGCCAGCAGCCAAGAGAGCCTCTCCAGTGAAGCTTTCTTT
few,-,TRBV6-2/TRBV6-3,TRBJ2-5,CASSQNGGAETQYF,TGTGCCAGCAGCCAAAACGGGGGAGCGGAGACCCAGTACTTC
-,-,TRBV10-3,TRBJ2-7,CAISPPGSNKDEQYF,TGTGCCATCAGCCCACCGGGCTCCAACAAGGACGAGCAGTACTTC
few,-,TRBV7-2,TRBJ2-1,CASSPTPGDEQFF,TGTGCCAGCAGCCCCACTCCGGGCGATGAGCAGTTCTTC
few,TRBD1,TRBV5-1,TRBJ1-2,CASTTGDYGYTF,TGCGCCAGCACCACAGGGGACTATGGCTACACCTTC
-,-,TRBV20-1,TRBJ2-5,CSATVWDSQETQYF,TGCAGTGCGACTGTGTGGGACTCGCAAGAGACCCAGTACTTC
many,-,TRBV12-3/TRBV12-4,TRBJ1-2,CASSPQEFRGYTF,TGTGCCAGCAGTCCACAGGAGTTCCGTGGCTACACCTTC
-,-,TRBV5-6,TRBJ2-5,CASSLLRLSAQETQYF,TGTGCCAGCAGCTTGCTCCGTTTGTCAGCTCAAGAGACCCAGTACTTC